The 14 T cell receptor beta chains in this list originate from one sample, sequenced in a study of identical twins' blood T cells. TCRdb independently ran MiXCR on the 5' RACE reads; one entry per CDR3 protein. The repertoire holds hundreds of thousands of distinct CDR3 sequences, with roughly 30% as singletons. Sequencing input: PBMCs. All receptors derive from a woman aged 18-49 years in good health.

The V call is TRBV28, the J call TRBJ1-5; D call uncertain. Germline CDR1 and CDR2: MDHEN and SYDVKM. This CDR3 is 13 amino acids long. V lost 7 bases to trimming and J lost 3 bases, with 10 bases between them. Here the CDR3 DNA reads TGTGCCAGCAACCAGGCCCACAATCAGCCCCAGCATTTT. Its translation is CASNQAHNQPQHF.

The J gene is TRBJ2-3, the V gene TRBV7-6, with unresolved D. The CDR3 is made up of 13 amino acids. From germline, CDR1 is SGHVS and CDR2 FNYEAQ. V was shortened by 0 bases and J by 2 bases, with 3 bases between the two germline ends. The CDR3 DNA reads as TGTGCCAGCAGCTTAGCTATCACAGATACGCAGTATTTT. This codes for CASSLAITDTQYF. Drawing the rest from reference TRBV7-6 and TRBJ2-3, the complete variable domain is GAGVSQSPRYKVTKRGQDVALRCDPISGHVSLYWYRQALGQGPEFLTYFNYEAQQDKSGLPNDRFSAERPEGSISTLTIQRTEQRDSAMYRCASSLAITDTQYFGPGTRLTVL.

This clonotype was picked up a small number of times. The chain joins TRBV2 to TRBJ2-3; D ambiguous. The CDR3 spans 12 residues. V was trimmed by 3 bases and J by 9 bases, leaving 10 bases between them. CDR1 is SNHLY and CDR2 is FYNNEI in the germline V gene. CDR3 in DNA: TGTGCCAGCAGTGATGGTGGGTCGACGCAGTATTTT. Protein: CASSDGGSTQYF.

The sample holds many counts of this clonotype. This sequence joins TRBV20-1 and TRBJ1-2; no reliable D call. The V end was cut by 3 bases, the J end by 4 bases, with 9 bases between. The germline V gene has CDR1 DFQATT and CDR2 SNEGSKA (reference sequence). The CDR3 loop spans 12 amino acids. The CDR3 DNA is TGCAGTGCTAGTAGAGCCCGCTATGGCTACACCTTC. Its translation is CSASRARYGYTF.

In this sample, this clonotype turned up a few times. The chain carries TRBV7-9 and TRBJ1-6; TRBD1 is a possible D gene (5 bases). V was trimmed by 0 bases and J by 7 bases, leaving 10 bases between them. Germline CDR1 and CDR2: SEHNR and FQNEAQ (reference sequence). The CDR3 totals 15 residues. CDR3 region: CASSLAQGANSPLHF. The CDR3 DNA reads as TGTGCCAGCAGCTTAGCGCAGGGTGCCAATTCACCCCTCCACTTT.

This clonotype was seen a few times. The rearrangement uses TRBV6-5 and TRBJ2-2; D unresolved. With 6 bases removed from V and 5 bases from J, the gap between germline ends came to 10 bases. The germline CDR1 and CDR2 sequences are MNHEY and SVGAGI. CDR3 length: 13 amino acids. The CDR3: CASSSLLTGELFF. The CDR3 DNA follows: TGTGCCAGCAGCTCCTTGTTGACCGGGGAGCTGTTTTTT.

This sequence joins TRBV19 and TRBJ1-1; no reliable D call. The CDR3 has 13 amino acids. The germline V gene encodes CDR1 LNHDA and CDR2 SQIVND (reference sequence). Trimming cost V 2 bases and J 5 bases, with 9 bases left between them. This CDR3 reads CASSISVRTEAFF. The CDR3 DNA is TGTGCCAGTAGTATATCTGTGAGGACTGAAGCTTTCTTT.

Details on this clonotype: One end of the junction does not line up with germline, which may come from a read error. The genes are TRBV25-1 and TRBJ2-3, with D possibly being TRBD2 (6 bases). The CDR3 totals 15 residues. The V gene's germline CDR1 is MGHDK and CDR2 SYGVNS. CDR3 in DNA: TGTACCAGCAGTGAGCTCGGGACTGACAAAGATACGCAGTATTTT. It is translated as CTSSELGTDKDTQYF.

This chain uses TRBV5-1 with TRBJ1-2; weak D call: TRBD1 (5 bases). CDR1 and CDR2 (germline): SGHRS, YFSETQ. Trimming pared 4 bases from V and 3 bases from J, leaving 13 bases between. The length of the CDR3 is 14 residues. CDR3 coding DNA: TGCGCCAGCAGCAGCGGGGCTTCCTACTATGGCTACACCTTC. Its protein product is CASSSGASYYGYTF.

The rearrangement uses TRBV7-2 and TRBJ2-1; a possible D gene is TRBD1 (6 bases). The germline gives CDR1 SGHTA, CDR2 FQGNSA. V lost 0 bases, J lost 4 bases, and 10 bases lay in between. This CDR3 has 15 amino acids. The CDR3 reads CASSLAKGVYNEQFF. CDR3 nucleotide sequence: TGTGCCAGCAGCTTAGCTAAGGGGGTGTACAATGAGCAGTTCTTC.

J is TRBJ2-2 and V is TRBV29-1; D possibly corresponds to TRBD2 (5 bases). This CDR3 has 12 amino acids. V lost 4 bases and J 8 bases, leaving 11 bases between the germline ends. The germline CDR1 and CDR2 sequences are SQVTM and ANQGSEA. The CDR3 bases are TGCAGCGTTGCCGGGATCGTGGGGGAGCTGTTTTTT. It encodes CSVAGIVGELFF.

Only a few counts were recorded for this clonotype. The V and J genes are TRBV2 and TRBJ2-3; TRBD2 agrees at 7 bases. In germline, CDR1 is SNHLY, CDR2 FYNNEI. V gave up 8 bases and J gave up 5 bases; unmatched junction bases: 1. CDR3 length: 11 residues. CDR3 sequence (DNA): TGTGCCAGCGGGGGGGTAGATACGCAGTATTTT. Encoded protein: CASGGVDTQYF.

This clonotype was counted at least ten times. The chain uses TRBV7-9 and TRBJ2-2, with no clear D. Germline CDR1 reads SEHNR; CDR2 reads FQNEAQ (reference sequence). CDR3 length equals 13 residues. With 1 base removed from V and 5 bases from J, the gap between germline ends came to 5 bases. The CDR3 loop reads CASSLGSTGELFF. As DNA, the CDR3 is TGTGCCAGCAGCTTAGGTAGTACCGGGGAGCTGTTTTTT. Supplemented by reference TRBV7-9 and TRBJ2-2, the full variable domain reads DTGVSQNPRHKITKRGQNVTFRCDPISEHNRLYWYRQTLGQGPEFLTYFQNEAQLEKSRLLSDRFSAERPKGSFSTLEIQRTEQGDSAMYLCASSLGSTGELFFGEGSRLTVL.

This clonotype was recorded a few times. The chain is built from TRBV18 and TRBJ1-2; 7 bases match TRBD1. J gave up 0 bases and V 0 bases, and 4 bases lay outside the gene matches. The CDR3 loop spans 16 amino acids. Germline V CDR1 and CDR2: KGHSH, LQKENI. The CDR3 DNA follows: TGTGCCAGCTCACCACCGACCGGGACAGCTAACTATGGCTACACCTTC. It is translated as CASSPPTGTANYGYTF.